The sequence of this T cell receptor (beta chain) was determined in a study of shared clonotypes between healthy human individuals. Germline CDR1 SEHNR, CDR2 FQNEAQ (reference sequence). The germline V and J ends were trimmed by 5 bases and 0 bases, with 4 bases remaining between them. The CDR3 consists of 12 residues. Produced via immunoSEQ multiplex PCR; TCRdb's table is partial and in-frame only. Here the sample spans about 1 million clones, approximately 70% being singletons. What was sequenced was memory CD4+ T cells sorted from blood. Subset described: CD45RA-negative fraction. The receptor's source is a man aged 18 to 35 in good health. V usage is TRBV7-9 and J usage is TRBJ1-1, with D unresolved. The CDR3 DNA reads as TGTGCCAGCAGCCGATTGAACACTGAAGCTTTCTTT. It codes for CASSRLNTEAFF. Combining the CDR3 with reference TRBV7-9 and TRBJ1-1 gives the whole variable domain DTGVSQNPRHKITKRGQNVTFRCDPISEHNRLYWYRQTLGQGPEFLTYFQNEAQLEKSRLLSDRFSAERPKGSFSTLEIQRTEQGDSAMYLCASSRLNTEAFFGQGTRLTVV.